These 12 T cell receptor beta chains share one sample of origin, sequenced in a study of T cell responses to AZD1222 COVID-19 vaccine. Using immunoSEQ multiplex PCR, the repertoire was profiled, and TCRdb retains in-frame clones only, with some absent. Among 95,000 to 100,000 clones listed, about 90% were seen once. The sequencing here drew on peripheral blood, taken on day 0 of AZD1222 vaccination. Receptors were obtained from an adult in good health.

This chain connects TRBV11-2 to TRBJ1-2; D possibly corresponds to TRBD1 (6 bases). The V gene's germline CDR1 is SGHAT and CDR2 FQNNGV. Trimming took 2 bases from V and 2 from J, leaving 18 bases between them. CDR3 length: 17 residues. This CDR3 is CASSLNMRGTGNYGYTF. For the CDR3, the DNA is TGTGCCAGCAGCTTAAATATGAGGGGAACAGGGAACTATGGCTACACCTTC.

This clone came up a few times. V gene TRBV7-2 combines with J gene TRBJ1-2; D is unclear. Trimming removed 3 bases from V and 0 bases from J, with 8 bases in between. CDR3 length: 14 residues. Germline V gene sequence: CDR1 SGHTA, CDR2 FQGNSA. CDR3 region: CASSLRVANYGYTF. The CDR3 DNA follows: TGTGCCAGCAGCTTGAGGGTAGCTAACTATGGCTACACCTTC.

The chain has TRBV19 and TRBJ2-1; 15 bases are shared with TRBD2. The CDR3 loop spans 18 amino acids. Germline values: CDR1 LNHDA, CDR2 SQIVND (reference sequence). The V segment lost 4 bases and the J segment 0 bases; nucleotides outside the gene matches: 4. CDR3 in DNA: TGTGCCAGTAGTACGGGACTAGCGGGAGGAAGCTCCTACAATGAGCAGTTCTTC. It is translated as CASSTGLAGGSSYNEQFF.

The J gene is TRBJ1-2, the V gene TRBV5-1, with D possibly matching TRBD1 (6 bases). In germline, CDR1 is SGHRS, CDR2 YFSETQ. V dropped 1 base and J dropped 0 bases, with 10 bases sitting between them. The CDR3 contains 15 residues. The chain's CDR3 is CASSLSAGANYGYTF. For the CDR3, the DNA is TGCGCCAGCAGCTTGTCGGCAGGGGCTAACTATGGCTACACCTTC.

This sequence joins TRBV5-1 and TRBJ2-6; D gene unclear. V dropped 3 bases and J dropped 2 bases, with 9 bases sitting between them. CDR1 and CDR2 from the germline V gene are SGHRS and YFSETQ. CDR3 length equals 15 residues. This CDR3 is CASSSMTPGANVLTF. Here the CDR3 DNA reads TGCGCCAGCAGCTCAATGACCCCTGGGGCCAACGTCCTGACTTTC.

The chain employs TRBV5-1 and TRBJ2-2; no reliable D call. The CDR3 length is 16 residues. Trimming removed 0 bases from V and 4 bases from J, with 13 bases in between. The germline V gene encodes CDR1 SGHRS and CDR2 YFSETQ. In DNA, the CDR3 is TGCGCCAGCAGCTTGGCGATGTTGGTGGCCACCGGGGAGCTGTTTTTT. This codes for CASSLAMLVATGELFF.

This clone is a singleton in its sample. This chain joins TRBV5-1 and TRBJ2-3, with D unresolved. V was trimmed by 3 bases and J by 0 bases, leaving 14 bases between them. Germline CDR1 and CDR2: SGHRS and YFSETQ. CDR3 length: 16 amino acids. In nucleotides, the CDR3 is TGCGCCAGCAGCTCGGGTGGGCGCGCTAGCACAGATACGCAGTATTTT. It translates to CASSSGGRASTDTQYF.

The chain couples TRBV5-1 to TRBJ2-7; D is perhaps TRBD1 or TRBD2 (6 bases each). Germline V gene data show CDR1 as SGHRS and CDR2 as YFSETQ. Trimming left V 0 bases short and J 5 bases short, with 27 bases between. This CDR3 is built from 19 residues. The chain's CDR3 is CASSLAGANSPGRFDEQYF. Written as DNA, the CDR3 is TGCGCCAGCAGCTTGGCAGGGGCCAATTCCCCCGGGAGATTTGACGAGCAGTACTTC.

V is TRBV6-5 and J is TRBJ1-3; TRBD1 might be the D (5 bases). V was trimmed by 6 bases and J by 4 bases, leaving 16 bases between them. The CDR3 has 15 residues. Germline CDR1 MNHEY, CDR2 SVGAGI. The CDR3 loop is CASSPGTSIGNTIYF. Written as DNA, the CDR3 is TGTGCCAGCAGCCCCGGGACGTCCATAGGAAACACCATATATTTT.

This clone was observed once. The chain's CDR3 is CASMSPISYEQYF. The CDR3 nucleotides are TGTGCCAGCATGTCGCCAATCTCCTACGAGCAGTACTTC. The chain has TRBV12-3 or TRBV12-4 and TRBJ2-7, with unresolved D. Deletions cut 7 bases from V and 0 bases from J, with 10 bases between. This CDR3 contains 13 residues.

The genes are TRBV6-5 and TRBJ2-7; a possible D gene is TRBD1 (6 bases). The CDR3 loop spans 12 amino acids. CDR1 and CDR2 (germline): MNHEY, SVGAGI. V lost 4 bases and J 4 bases, leaving 8 bases between the germline ends. CDR3 sequence reads: CASSFDRYEQYF. CDR3 DNA: TGTGCCAGCAGTTTCGACAGGTACGAGCAGTACTTC.

This chain uses TRBV15 with TRBJ2-7; D could derive from TRBD1 or TRBD2 (5 bases each). CDR1 is LNHNV and CDR2 is YYDKDF in the germline V gene (reference sequence). V lost 2 bases, J lost 0 bases, and 11 bases lay in between. The CDR3 consists of 15 residues. The CDR3 loop is CATSRPTRGSYEQYF. As DNA, the CDR3 is TGTGCCACCAGCAGACCCACTAGGGGCTCCTACGAGCAGTACTTC.